The rows below give T cell receptor beta chains drawn from one sample of a study of control samples from healthy donors and cancer patients. Only in-frame clones appear in the TCRdb table, and some are missing; sequencing was by immunoSEQ multiplex PCR. The table records approximately 120,000 clones, around 89% of them present only once. Material for sequencing was blood. These receptors all stem from a woman between 50 and 59 years old in good health. The CDR3 runs from the conserved cysteine through the conserved F or W. The D gene is left open where the match is weak. Where a row states a size, it is once, few, many or the class of an expanded clone; other rows omit it.

d_gene: TRBD2; abundance: NA; len: 17; v_gene: TRBV7-9; j_gene: TRBJ2-4; CDR3aa: CASSSPAEREGRDIQYF; CDR3nt: TGTGCCAGCAGCTCCCCCGCAGAGCGGGAGGGCCGGGACATTCAGTACTTC
d_gene: NA; abundance: NA; len: 15; v_gene: TRBV27; j_gene: TRBJ2-1; CDR3aa: CASSPFSGEYNEQFF; CDR3nt: TGTGCCAGCAGTCCGTTTAGCGGAGAGTACAATGAGCAGTTCTTC
d_gene: NA; abundance: NA; len: 11; v_gene: TRBV11-1; j_gene: TRBJ2-1; CDR3aa: CASSYYNEQFF; CDR3nt: TGTGCCAGCAGCTATTACAATGAGCAGTTCTTC
d_gene: TRBD2; abundance: NA; len: 15; v_gene: TRBV27; j_gene: TRBJ2-5; CDR3aa: CASSPLAGRGETQYF; CDR3nt: TGTGCCAGCAGCCCTTTAGCGGGACGGGGAGAGACCCAGTACTTC
d_gene: TRBD1; abundance: NA; len: 16; v_gene: TRBV6-5; j_gene: TRBJ1-4; CDR3aa: CASSYFTGGADEKLFF; CDR3nt: TGTGCCAGCAGTTACTTCACAGGGGGCGCAGATGAAAAACTGTTTTTT
d_gene: NA; abundance: NA; len: 12; v_gene: TRBV11-2; j_gene: TRBJ2-1; CDR3aa: CASSLWDTKQFF; CDR3nt: TGTGCCAGCAGCTTATGGGACACCAAGCAGTTCTTC
d_gene: NA; abundance: once; len: 14; v_gene: TRBV6-2/TRBV6-3; j_gene: TRBJ1-1; CDR3aa: CASSYGTTNTEAFF; CDR3nt: TGTGCCAGCAGTTACGGTACGACGAACACTGAAGCTTTCTTT
d_gene: NA; abundance: NA; len: 15; v_gene: TRBV7-3; j_gene: TRBJ2-5; CDR3aa: CASSLDGISQETQYF; CDR3nt: TGTGCCAGCAGCCTAGACGGAATTAGCCAAGAGACCCAGTACTTC
d_gene: NA; abundance: NA; len: 13; v_gene: TRBV19; j_gene: TRBJ1-5; CDR3aa: CASSRDSNQPQHF; CDR3nt: TGTGCCAGTAGTCGGGACAGCAATCAGCCCCAGCATTTT
d_gene: TRBD2; abundance: NA; len: 14; v_gene: TRBV7-2; j_gene: TRBJ2-1; CDR3aa: CASSPLAVYNEQFF; CDR3nt: TGTGCCAGCAGTCCCCTAGCGGTATACAATGAGCAGTTCTTC
d_gene: NA; abundance: NA; len: 13; v_gene: TRBV7-8; j_gene: TRBJ1-1; CDR3aa: CASSREGNTEAFF; CDR3nt: TGTGCCAGCAGCCGTGAAGGGAACACTGAAGCTTTCTTT